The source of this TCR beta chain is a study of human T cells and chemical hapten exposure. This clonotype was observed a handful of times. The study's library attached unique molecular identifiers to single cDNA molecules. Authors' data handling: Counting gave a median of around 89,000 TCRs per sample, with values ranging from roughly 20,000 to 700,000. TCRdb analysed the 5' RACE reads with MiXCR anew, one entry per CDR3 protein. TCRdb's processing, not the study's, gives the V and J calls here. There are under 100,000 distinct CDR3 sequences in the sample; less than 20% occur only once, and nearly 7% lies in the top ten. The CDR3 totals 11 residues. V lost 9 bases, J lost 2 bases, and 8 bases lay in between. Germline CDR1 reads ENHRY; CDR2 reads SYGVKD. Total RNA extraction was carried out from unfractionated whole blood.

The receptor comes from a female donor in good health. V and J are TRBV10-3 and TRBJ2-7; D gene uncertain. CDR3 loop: CAIGPTYEQYF. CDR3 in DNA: TGTGCCATAGGGCCTACCTACGAGCAGTACTTC.